The 14 T cell receptor beta chains given below trace back to one sample, sequenced in a study of STAT5B mutations in CD4+ large granular lymphocyte leukemia. Produced via immunoSEQ multiplex PCR; TCRdb's table is partial and in-frame only. The data contain some 34,000 clones, roughly four fifths of them singletons. Sequencing used CD4+ T cells from blood buffy coats. The source of these receptors is a human donor in good health.

The chain combines TRBV11-2 with TRBJ2-2, with 8 bases fitting TRBD2. The germline V gene encodes CDR1 SGHAT and CDR2 FQNNGV. This CDR3 contains 15 residues. The junction had 4 bases not matched to a gene; V was cut back by 2 bases and J by 5 bases. CDR3 DNA sequence: TGTGCCAGCAGCTTACGCGGGGGGTCTACCGGGGAGCTGTTTTTT. Translated: CASSLRGGSTGELFF.

The rearrangement joins TRBV5-5 to TRBJ1-5; 7 positions match TRBD1. The germline CDR1 and CDR2 sequences are SGHKS and YYEKEE (reference sequence). V was pared by 2 bases and J by 7 bases, with 15 bases of the junction left unmatched. The CDR3 sequence is 17 residues long. The CDR3 sequence: CASSLIGSGGIGQPQHF. CDR3 coding DNA: TGTGCCAGCAGCTTAATCGGCTCAGGGGGGATTGGCCAGCCCCAGCATTTT.

This chain links TRBV11-3 with TRBJ2-1; D might be TRBD1 (7 bases). V was pared by 4 bases and J by 7 bases, with 23 bases between. Germline V gene sequence: CDR1 SGHNT, CDR2 YENEEA. CDR3 length equals 17 residues. CDR3 coding DNA: TGTGCCAGCAGCTCAAGGTGGCCAGGGGGGATAGAAAATGAGCAGTTCTTC. It specifies CASSSRWPGGIENEQFF. Full variable domain (missing parts from reference TRBV11-3 and TRBJ2-1): EAGVVQSPRYKIIEKKQPVAFWCNPISGHNTLYWYLQNLGQGPELLIRYENEEAVDDSQLPKDRFSAERLKGVDSTLKIQPAELGDSAVYLCASSSRWPGGIENEQFFGPGTRLTVL.

The rearrangement uses TRBV29-1 and TRBJ1-2; D is unclear. Between the trimmed V and J ends, which lost 3 bases and 2 bases, there was a span of 10 bases. Germline CDR1 SQVTM, CDR2 ANQGSEA. This CDR3 spans 13 amino acids. The CDR3 reads CSVDPGTNYGYTF. As DNA, the CDR3 is TGCAGCGTTGATCCTGGAACCAACTATGGCTACACCTTC.

The J gene is TRBJ2-5, the V gene TRBV5-1; 7 positions match TRBD1. This CDR3 has 14 residues. V was clipped by 0 bases and J by 2 bases; unmatched bases: 1. Germline assignment: CDR1 SGHRS and CDR2 YFSETQ. CDR3 loop: CASSLEQGQETQYF. The CDR3 DNA sequence: TGCGCCAGCAGCTTGGAACAGGGGCAAGAGACCCAGTACTTC.

The V call is TRBV11-2, the J call TRBJ2-7, with 14 bases that match TRBD2. Germline V gene sequence: CDR1 SGHAT, CDR2 FQNNGV. This CDR3 is 16 amino acids long. Trimming at V came to 7 bases and at J to 1 base, leaving 6 bases not matched to a gene. The CDR3 loop reads CASTRTSGRNSYEQYF. The CDR3 DNA follows: TGTGCCAGCACCAGGACTAGCGGGAGGAATTCCTACGAGCAGTACTTC.

CDR3 region: CASSRAGRGAGPMNTEAFF. The CDR3 DNA reads TGTGCCAGCAGCAGGGCCGGGCGGGGCGCAGGTCCGATGAACACTGAAGCTTTCTTT. This chain links TRBV5-4 with TRBJ1-1, with a tentative D call TRBD1 (5 bases). Germline V gives CDR1 SGHNT, CDR2 YYREEE (reference sequence). This CDR3 contains 19 residues. Trimming left V 4 bases short and J 0 bases short, with 25 bases between.

This chain links TRBV5-1 with TRBJ1-1; 9 bases match TRBD1. The ends lost 1 base at V and 5 bases at J; junction bases unmatched: 6. CDR3 length: 15 amino acids. Germline CDR1 is SGHRS and CDR2 is YFSETQ. The chain's CDR3 is CASSLSRDRVTEAFF. CDR3 DNA: TGCGCCAGCAGCTTGTCTCGGGACAGGGTTACTGAAGCTTTCTTT. Full variable domain (remainder filled in from reference TRBV5-1 and TRBJ1-1): KAGVTQTPRYLIKTRGQQVTLSCSPISGHRSVSWYQQTPGQGLQFLFEYFSETQRNKGNFPGRFSGRQFSNSRSEMNVSTLELGDSALYLCASSLSRDRVTEAFFGQGTRLTVV.

The chain joins TRBV19 to TRBJ2-3; TRBD2 agrees at 9 bases. Germline V gene lookup returns CDR1 LNHDA and CDR2 SQIVND (reference sequence). V was pared by 8 bases and J by 2 bases, with 8 bases of the junction left unmatched. There are 15 residues in the CDR3. CDR3 residues: CASGGLADNTDTQYF. In DNA form, the CDR3 reads TGTGCCAGTGGGGGACTAGCAGACAACACAGATACGCAGTATTTT.

V usage is TRBV5-4 and J usage is TRBJ1-2, with TRBD1 as a possible D gene (5 bases). The CDR3 loop spans 15 amino acids. Germline V gene lookup returns CDR1 SGHNT and CDR2 YYREEE (reference sequence). Trimming left V 4 bases short and J 5 bases short, with 18 bases between. The CDR3 region has the DNA TGTGCCAGCAGCCCACTAGAGATCCCAGGGTATGGCTACACCTTC. Its protein product is CASSPLEIPGYGYTF.

V usage is TRBV9 and J usage is TRBJ1-2; TRBD1 matches 7 bases. This CDR3 is 15 amino acids long. Germline V lookup: CDR1 SGDLS, CDR2 YYNGEE. Germline trimming cut 3 bases from V and 4 bases from J; bases unmatched to any gene: 9. The CDR3 nucleotides are TGTGCCAGCAGCGCCCAACAGGGGTTTGCCTATGGCTACACCTTC. Encoded protein: CASSAQQGFAYGYTF.

This rearrangement joins TRBV7-2 to TRBJ2-7; D perhaps matches TRBD1 (6 bases). The CDR3 totals 14 residues. The ends were cut back, 5 bases at V and 1 base at J, with 12 bases in the middle. CDR1 is SGHTA, CDR2 FQGNSA, per germline. The CDR3 bases are TGTGCCAGCAGCAAGGACAGATATTCCTACGAGCAGTACTTC. Amino acids: CASSKDRYSYEQYF.

The chain joins TRBV11-3 to TRBJ2-5, with TRBD1 identical over 10 bases. The CDR3 sequence is 16 residues long. V was pared by 1 base and J by 4 bases, with 6 bases of the junction left unmatched. CDR1 and CDR2 from the germline V gene are SGHNT and YENEEA. DNA of the CDR3: TGTGCCAGCAGCTTAGGGGTGGGACAGGGGACAGAGACCCAGTACTTC. Protein sequence: CASSLGVGQGTETQYF.

The chain joins TRBV7-9 to TRBJ2-2; D is unresolved. V was clipped by 5 bases and J by 1 base, with 8 bases between them. CDR1 is SEHNR and CDR2 is FQNEAQ in the germline V gene (reference sequence). The CDR3 runs to 14 residues. This CDR3 is CASSPPENTGELFF. The DNA of the CDR3 is TGTGCCAGCAGCCCACCAGAGAACACCGGGGAGCTGTTTTTT. The full variable domain, in which reference TRBV7-9 and TRBJ2-2 provide the parts outside the CDR3, is DTGVSQNPRHKITKRGQNVTFRCDPISEHNRLYWYRQTLGQGPEFLTYFQNEAQLEKSRLLSDRFSAERPKGSFSTLEIQRTEQGDSAMYLCASSPPENTGELFFGEGSRLTVL.